This is a list of T cell receptor beta chains from one sample in a study of shared clonotypes between healthy human individuals. Sequenced by immunoSEQ multiplex PCR; TCRdb stores in-frame clones only, minus some. The table lists fewer than 650,000 clones, less than 80% of them singletons. Material: PBMCs. The receptor set was obtained from a woman between 40 and 50 years old in good health. Some clones in this sample may be carry-over from other donors' samples. CDR3s leave out the opening cysteine and the closing phenylalanine or tryptophan. D genes are given only for firm matches.

d_gene	v_gene	j_gene	CDR3aa
NA	TRBV28	TRBJ1-5	ASREGGNQPQH
NA	TRBV27	TRBJ2-7	ASSFDPTYEQY
TRBD1	TRBV19	TRBJ2-2	ASSRDRRYTGELF
NA	TRBV27	TRBJ2-7	ASSFGRINEQY
NA	TRBV10-3	TRBJ1-3	AISESQDRTIY
TRBD1	TRBV18	TRBJ2-2	ASSPGTGGFSGELF
TRBD1	TRBV2	TRBJ2-3	ASSEVTGGTQY
NA	TRBV6-5	TRBJ1-1	ASSEGRSNTEAF
TRBD1	TRBV10-3	TRBJ2-1	AIGGTGQDNEQF
NA	TRBV28	TRBJ1-1	ASSGARNTEAF
NA	TRBV30	TRBJ1-1	AWRGTWVTEAF
NA	TRBV30	TRBJ2-5	AWSQDQQETQY
TRBD2	TRBV7-8	TRBJ2-3	ASSRPRTSGSLGRADTQY
TRBD1	TRBV19	TRBJ1-2	ASSLPGTGAGDGYT
NA	TRBV6-5	TRBJ2-1	ASRQNSGAEQF
NA	TRBV6-6	TRBJ1-3	ASMVGPDRSGNTIY
TRBD1	TRBV6-5	TRBJ1-3	ASRKTGGRNTIY
TRBD2	TRBV12-5	TRBJ2-7	ASAVREGSSYEQY
NA	TRBV14	TRBJ1-1	ASSQGIRTEAF
TRBD2	TRBV19	TRBJ2-1	ASSISSGRENEQF
NA	TRBV6-5	TRBJ1-3	ASSYSGSGNTIY
NA	TRBV7-8	TRBJ2-5	ASSLGQMYQETQY
NA	TRBV4-1	TRBJ1-5	ASSRTGNQPQH
TRBD1	TRBV10-3	TRBJ1-2	AISEYRDRGNYGYT
NA	TRBV7-9	TRBJ2-7	ASSLAGRDYEQY
TRBD2	TRBV7-3	TRBJ2-1	ASKGAGDGTYNEQF
TRBD2	TRBV10-3	TRBJ2-7	AISEGLAPYEQY
NA	TRBV2	TRBJ1-3	ASRGASSGNTIY
TRBD2	TRBV9	TRBJ2-3	ASSVVGAGGDTQY
NA	TRBV6-1	TRBJ2-7	ASIRGDRGYEQY
TRBD2	TRBV19	TRBJ2-7	ASVASAGGLHEQY
NA	TRBV2	TRBJ1-1	ASTEGRLNTEAF
TRBD2	TRBV14	TRBJ2-4	ASSDREGIAKNIQY
NA	TRBV7-9	TRBJ2-7	ASSLLSGSYEQY
TRBD2	TRBV7-9	TRBJ2-2	ASTRLRGGQSGELF
TRBD2	TRBV7-3	TRBJ2-3	ASSSRTSGRTDTQY
TRBD2	TRBV7-3	TRBJ2-2	ASSQTSDTGELF
TRBD2	TRBV5-6	TRBJ2-2	ASSVSGTNTGELF
NA	TRBV10-3	TRBJ2-1	AIGSYNEQF
NA	TRBV5-1	TRBJ2-1	ASSRGAFEQF
NA	TRBV6-5	TRBJ1-5	ASSYQGGNQPQH
NA	TRBV19	TRBJ2-5	ASAGGRGETQY
NA	TRBV11-2	TRBJ2-7	ASSLAKGTYEQY
NA	TRBV2	TRBJ1-1	ASTGANTEAF
TRBD1	TRBV9	TRBJ2-5	ASSVGGTGSFQY
NA	TRBV5-1	TRBJ1-2	ASSLYGKGYGYT
NA	TRBV28	TRBJ2-2	ASSGGIHSTGELF
TRBD2	TRBV19	TRBJ2-2	ASSGTSGKANTGELF
NA	TRBV15	TRBJ2-5	ATSREGATQY
TRBD2	TRBV18	TRBJ2-2	ASSLRLAGMRPTGELF
NA	TRBV28	TRBJ1-2	ASKDSQRNIVYGYT
NA	TRBV9	TRBJ1-5	ASSVGANQPQH
NA	TRBV6-6	TRBJ2-7	ASRVAELSYEQY
TRBD1	TRBV5-5	TRBJ1-1	ASSLAAGTESLAF
TRBD1	TRBV5-1	TRBJ2-7	ASSAGQGFYEQY